This section outlines one T cell receptor beta chain sequence together with its context. No cognate antigen has been identified for it. The junction departs from germline at one end; a sequencing error may be responsible. This entry comes from a study of tumor and adjacent non-tumor tissue in lung cancer (dated by TCRdb to 2017 to 2018). A note on the overall study: By cancer type, the cohort comprised 11 to 12 adenocarcinoma patients, a couple of squamous cell carcinoma patients and 1 small cell lung cancer patient. The 15 enrolled patients, of whom some ten were men and 5 were women, were aged about 30 to 85 years and were diagnosed with TNM stage I to III disease. A total of fewer than 150 million productive TCRbeta reads were generated by sequencing, corresponding to an average of roughly 4 million reads per sample. The study compared bulk TCRbeta repertoires between lung tumor tissue and matched distant non-tumor lung tissue from about 14 lung cancer patients. TCRbeta CDR3 sequencing was performed on fewer than 35 paired specimens, with one tumor sample and one normal lung sample collected per patient.

Counted from cysteine to phenylalanine, this CDR3 has 15 amino acids. Left in the record is the CDR3 DNA by itself, 45 bases read in frame from the first base. CDR1 is given as SGHDT and CDR2 as YYEEEE, both from the germline V gene. RNA was extracted from bulk unsorted tissue and checked for quality with a NanoDrop ND-1000 and an Agilent 2100. The normal lung samples consisted of distant non-tumor tissue collected more than 3 cm from the tumor edge. Newly diagnosed lung cancer patients without prior chemotherapy who had been admitted for thoracic surgery in China between August and November 2014 were enrolled as donors. The study excluded patients who had received radiotherapy or chemotherapy before or who had another cancer at the same time. Pieces of surgical tissue measuring about 1-2.2 cm3 were kept in RNAlater solution and stored at -80 degrees C until use. To prepare the library, multiplex PCR was applied. The sequencer was an Illumina HiSeq 2500. TCRbeta libraries were built by three rounds of nested PCR using primers (Table S4), following protocols modified from ARM-PCR. Before sequencing, PCR products of 200-500 bp were cut from the gel and purified using the QIAquick gel extraction kit. Turning to the authors' computational methods: Reads were cleaned using Trimmomatic, were merged into complete CDR3 sequences using FLASH, and were assigned to V(D)J germline segments using MiTCR. Clonal diversity was calculated as the inverse Simpson's index using VDJtools. In-frame sequences lacking a premature stop codon were counted as productive reads. TCRdb redid the processing of the public reads, applying fastp at Q25 and MiXCR, and retained in-frame beta chains. Each record represents a unique CDR3 protein, reported with the most common genes and DNA among its rows. The V and J calls shown here were made by TCRdb, not taken from the authors' results. The sample has 94,000 or so distinct CDR3 sequences on record, more than 65% of them singletons. The top ten clonotypes cover roughly 22% of the sample.

Overall study outcomes, separate from this receptor: Peripheral blood was not sequenced, so blood TCRbeta repertoires in these lung cancer patients were not examined. The cohort had only approximately 16 patients, and the authors noted that larger samples and more detailed clinical data are needed. The top 100 clones made up a significantly larger cumulative share of the repertoire in normal lung than in tumor tissue. TCR diversity (inverse Simpson) was significantly higher in tumor than in normal lung tissue (around 450 vs 160, P = 0.0075, Mann-Whitney U test). The methods do not name the sequencing platform or mention unique molecular identifiers. Younger patients had significantly higher TCR diversity, and higher tumor TCR diversity was associated with shorter overall and disease-free survival.

This receptor chain uses TRBV5-6 and TRBJ2-3; the D gene could be TRBD1 or TRBD2, each one agreeing over 5 bases. This TCR derives from a woman between 50 and 59 years old with non-small cell lung cancer. The sample consisted of distant non-tumor lung tissue. Read as DNA, the sequence is TGTGTCAGCAGCTCGGCGGGCACAGGTTCAGATACGCAGTATTTT. Translated, it gives CVSSSAGTGSDTQYF.